This T cell receptor (beta chain) was identified in a study of control samples from healthy donors and cancer patients. Trimming removed 3 bases at V and 8 bases at J, with 11 bases between. CDR3 length: 13 amino acids. CDR1 LNHDA and CDR2 SQIVND come from the germline V gene (reference sequence). Produced via immunoSEQ multiplex PCR; TCRdb's table is partial and in-frame only. The sample shows approximately 100,000 clones, about nine tenths of them seen only once. The source is a man younger than 40 in good health. The sample comprised blood. The chain joins TRBV19 to TRBJ2-1; the D is unclear. The chain's CDR3 is CASSIPGIHEQFF. In DNA, the CDR3 is TGTGCCAGTAGTATTCCCGGAATTCATGAGCAGTTCTTC.